The 27 T cell receptor beta chains below were found in one sample sequenced in a study of blood T cell repertoires in COVID-19. Sequenced by immunoSEQ multiplex PCR; TCRdb stores in-frame clones only, minus some. The sample consists of approximately 230,000 clones, approximately 82% of them appearing once. Sequenced sample: PBMCs or T cells enriched from blood (not recorded which). Receptors originate from a man between 40 and 49 years old who had recovered from COVID-19.

The chain carries TRBV3-1 (or the pseudogene TRBV3-2) and TRBJ1-1; a possible D gene is TRBD1 (5 bases). Trimming removed 3 bases at V and 2 bases at J, with 13 bases between. The CDR3 sequence is 15 residues long. CDR1 and CDR2 (germline): LGHDT, YNNKEL (reference sequence). The CDR3 sequence: CASSHLMGGNTEAFF. CDR3 bases: TGTGCCAGCAGCCATTTAATGGGGGGTAACACTGAAGCTTTCTTT.

The V gene is TRBV7-2, the J gene TRBJ1-5; TRBD1 is a possible D gene (6 bases). V lost 5 bases, J lost 6 bases, and 14 bases lay in between. Germline V CDR1 and CDR2: SGHTA, FQGNSA. CDR3 length: 14 amino acids. The CDR3 DNA follows: TGTGCCAGCAGCCAACAGGGAAGCCCTCAGCCCCAGCATTTT. It specifies CASSQQGSPQPQHF.

The gene calls are TRBV5-6 and TRBJ1-6, with 7 bases identical to TRBD1. The ends lost 4 bases at V and 10 bases at J; junction bases unmatched: 14. Germline V CDR1 and CDR2: SGHDT, YYEEEE. The CDR3 is made up of 16 amino acids. CDR3 sequence reads: CASSTGRQGRRSPLHF. The CDR3 DNA sequence: TGTGCCAGCAGCACAGGAAGACAGGGCCGGCGGTCACCCCTCCACTTT.

This clone has only one observation. The genes are TRBV5-1 and TRBJ1-3; D gene uncertain. Germline V CDR1 and CDR2: SGHRS, YFSETQ. The V and J ends lost 4 bases and 0 bases respectively, with 14 bases between them. The CDR3 runs to 16 residues. This CDR3 reads CASSADLIFSGNTIYF. As DNA, the CDR3 is TGCGCCAGCAGCGCGGATCTGATTTTCTCTGGAAACACCATATATTTT.

The chain joins TRBV29-1 to TRBJ1-6; D might be TRBD1 (5 bases). The ends were cut back, 4 bases at V and 7 bases at J, with 11 bases in the middle. The CDR3 is 13 amino acids. In germline, CDR1 is SQVTM, CDR2 ANQGSEA. The CDR3 loop reads CSVGGTGNSPLHF. DNA for the CDR3: TGCAGCGTTGGAGGGACTGGCAATTCACCCCTCCACTTT.

V usage is TRBV19 and J usage is TRBJ2-1; D perhaps matches TRBD2 (5 bases). Germline V gene lookup returns CDR1 LNHDA and CDR2 SQIVND (reference sequence). CDR3 length equals 13 residues. With 7 bases removed from V and 6 bases from J, the gap between germline ends came to 13 bases. The CDR3 DNA follows: TGTGCCAGTACGACCCTAGCTGGCAATGAGCAGTTCTTC. Translation: CASTTLAGNEQFF.

This chain connects TRBV12-5 to TRBJ2-5; TRBD2 agrees at 7 bases. The V and J ends lost 7 bases and 2 bases, in that order; junction bases with no gene match: 19. Germline V gene sequence: CDR1 LGHNT, CDR2 FRNRAP. The CDR3 extends over 18 amino acids. The CDR3 DNA is TGTGCTAGTGCCCGGGGCCGCACCCGGGGGGATAATCAAGAGACCCAGTACTTC. It encodes CASARGRTRGDNQETQYF.

In its sample, this clone was seen once. The rearrangement uses TRBV28 and TRBJ1-5, with TRBD1 identical over 7 bases. The CDR3 consists of 13 residues. Per the germline V gene, CDR1 is MDHEN and CDR2 is SYDVKM. Trimming removed 3 bases from V and 5 bases from J; junction bases left unmatched: 1. CDR3 in amino acids: CASSLTGYQPQHF. The DNA for the CDR3 is TGTGCCAGCAGTTTGACAGGGTATCAGCCCCAGCATTTT.

The chain uses TRBV5-1 and TRBJ1-2, with 10 nucleotides matching TRBD1. The V gene's germline CDR1 is SGHRS and CDR2 YFSETQ. After removal of 4 bases from V and 8 bases from J, the junction contained 8 bases not matched to a gene. The CDR3 length is 14 residues. The CDR3 here is CASSEPGQGFGYTF. CDR3 sequence (DNA): TGCGCCAGCAGCGAACCGGGACAGGGGTTCGGCTACACCTTC.

This sequence joins TRBV6-5 and TRBJ1-2; possible D gene TRBD1, 5 bases. The V end was cut by 6 bases, the J end by 2 bases, with 16 bases between. The germline V gene has CDR1 MNHEY and CDR2 SVGAGI. The length of the CDR3 is 15 residues. CDR3 coding DNA: TGTGCCAGCAGCTTCCGGGACGGACTAAACTATGGCTACACCTTC. Its protein is CASSFRDGLNYGYTF.

This clone was found once. The J gene is TRBJ2-1, the V gene TRBV6-5, with a weak D call TRBD1 (6 bases). V lost 11 bases, J lost 5 bases, and 13 bases lay in between. Germline V gene data show CDR1 as MNHEY and CDR2 as SVGAGI. The CDR3 contains 12 residues. CDR3 sequence: CACDRINNEQFF. The CDR3 DNA is TGTGCCTGCGACAGGATCAACAATGAGCAGTTCTTC.

This clone was detected only once. The chain carries TRBV6-5 and TRBJ1-1; 8 nucleotides line up with TRBD1. Trimming at V came to 6 bases and at J to 3 bases, leaving 9 bases not matched to a gene. This CDR3 comprises 15 residues. The germline CDR1 and CDR2 sequences are MNHEY and SVGAGI. The CDR3: CASRYEGQGYTEAFF. The CDR3 DNA follows: TGTGCCAGCAGATACGAAGGACAGGGATACACTGAAGCTTTCTTT.

The chain recombines TRBV28 with TRBJ1-3; TRBD1 is a possible D gene (5 bases). The CDR3 spans 16 residues. V shed 2 bases and J shed 0 bases, with 11 bases lying between them. Germline CDR1 is MDHEN and CDR2 is SYDVKM. CDR3 in DNA: TGTGCCAGCAGTTTAGAGGGGAGGGTCTCTGGAAACACCATATATTTT. Its protein product is CASSLEGRVSGNTIYF.

The chain couples TRBV7-3 to TRBJ2-1; D perhaps matches TRBD1 (5 bases). V shed 5 bases and J shed 7 bases, with 9 bases lying between them. Looked up from germline, CDR1 is SGHTA and CDR2 is FQGTGA. This CDR3 is built from 12 residues. DNA of the CDR3: TGTGCCAGCAGCACTGGACAAAATGAGCAGTTCTTC. This encodes CASSTGQNEQFF.

The V and J genes are TRBV12-3 or TRBV12-4 and TRBJ1-4, with D perhaps matching TRBD1 (5 bases). The CDR3 covers 13 residues. V lost 10 bases, J lost 5 bases, and 14 bases lay in between. The CDR3 DNA reads as TGTGCCACCACCTGGGGGGGGAATGAAAAACTGTTTTTT. Residues: CATTWGGNEKLFF.

The chain uses TRBV11-2 and TRBJ2-4; no clear D. From germline, CDR1 is SGHAT and CDR2 FQNNGV. V dropped 2 bases and J dropped 8 bases, with 10 bases sitting between them. This CDR3 comprises 13 residues. This CDR3 reads CASSLSSLYIQYF. The CDR3 DNA is TGTGCCAGCAGCTTAAGTAGTCTTTACATTCAGTACTTC.

This clone was seen once. The chain uses TRBV24-1 and TRBJ1-4; D is unresolved. CDR1 and CDR2 from the germline V gene are KGHDR and SFDVKD. CDR3 length: 10 amino acids. Trimming stripped 3 bases from V and 10 bases from J, with 2 bases between. The CDR3 loop is CATSDRKLFF. The CDR3 bases are TGTGCCACCAGTGATCGAAAACTGTTTTTT.

J is TRBJ1-4 and V is TRBV27; 8 bases fit TRBD1. Germline lookup yields CDR1 MNHEY and CDR2 SMNVEV (reference sequence). Trimming at V came to 6 bases and at J to 0 bases, leaving 12 bases not matched to a gene. The CDR3 sequence is 18 residues long. The CDR3 nucleotides read TGTGCCAGCAGCCGCGGGACAGGAGCGGGTGCAACTAATGAAAAACTGTTTTTT. This translates into CASSRGTGAGATNEKLFF.

The chain combines TRBV7-3 with TRBJ2-1; TRBD2 matches 7 bases. The CDR3 has 15 amino acids. The J segment lost 4 bases and the V segment lost 5 bases, leaving 8 bases of the junction unmatched. Looked up from germline, CDR1 is SGHTA and CDR2 is FQGTGA. The CDR3 is CASSRTGGEYNEQFF. The CDR3 DNA follows: TGTGCCAGCAGCCGTACGGGGGGAGAATACAATGAGCAGTTCTTC.

V gene TRBV6-7 combines with J gene TRBJ2-7; 13 nucleotides line up with TRBD2. TRBV6-7 is recorded as an ORF, its role being uncertain. The CDR3 has 16 residues. Losses at the gene ends were 4 bases for V and 0 bases for J; bases not matched to a gene: 3. This chain's CDR3 is CASSLGLAGASYEQYF. The CDR3 DNA reads as TGTGCCAGCAGTTTAGGACTAGCGGGGGCCTCCTACGAGCAGTACTTC.

The CDR3 DNA follows: TGTGCCAGCAGCGGAACCACTAGCGTGGGCGGGGAGCTGTTTTTT. It specifies CASSGTTSVGGELFF. The chain joins TRBV5-5 to TRBJ2-2; 7 bases fit TRBD2. Germline V gives CDR1 SGHKS, CDR2 YYEKEE (reference sequence). The CDR3 totals 15 residues. The junction had 10 bases not matched to a gene; V was cut back by 4 bases and J by 7 bases.

The count of this clone is one. This same CDR3 is encoded by further DNA sequences in the sample. The CDR3 here is CASSLGRANTEAFF. CDR3 nucleotides: TGTGCCAGCAGCTTAGGGAGGGCGAACACTGAAGCTTTCTTT. This chain joins TRBV11-3 and TRBJ1-1; D is uncertain. Germline V lookup: CDR1 SGHNT, CDR2 YENEEA. The V end lost 1 base, the J end lost 1 base, and 7 bases lay between the germline ends. The CDR3 extends over 14 amino acids.

The genes are TRBV18 and TRBJ1-2; D call uncertain. V was pared by 0 bases and J by 3 bases, with 14 bases between. Germline V gene sequence: CDR1 KGHSH, CDR2 LQKENI. The CDR3 contains 16 residues. The CDR3 loop is CASSPPGFGVDYGYTF. The DNA for the CDR3 is TGTGCCAGCTCACCACCGGGATTCGGGGTTGACTATGGCTACACCTTC.

This rearrangement joins TRBV19 to TRBJ1-5; weak D call: TRBD1 (6 bases). Trimming removed 3 bases at V and 2 bases at J, with 17 bases between. The CDR3 extends over 17 amino acids. Germline V lookup: CDR1 LNHDA, CDR2 SQIVND (reference sequence). CDR3 nucleotide sequence: TGTGCCAGTAGTATCCCCTCCGGGCCAGGGGGCAATCAGCCCCAGCATTTT. The encoded protein is CASSIPSGPGGNQPQHF. The full variable domain, completed using reference TRBV19 and TRBJ1-5, is DGGITQSPKYLFRKEGQNVTLSCEQNLNHDAMYWYRQDPGQGLRLIYYSQIVNDFQKGDIAEGYSVSREKKESFPLTVTSAQKNPTAFYLCASSIPSGPGGNQPQHFGDGTRLSIL.

This clone was detected a few times. The chain is built from TRBV2 and TRBJ2-2; 9 nucleotides line up with TRBD1. Germline assignment: CDR1 SNHLY and CDR2 FYNNEI. The ends lost 10 bases at V and 5 bases at J; junction bases unmatched: 8. The CDR3 extends over 14 amino acids. CDR3 residues: CATRDRVGTGELFF. In nucleotides, the CDR3 is TGTGCCACCCGGGACAGGGTGGGTACCGGGGAGCTGTTTTTT.

The chain employs TRBV30 and TRBJ2-7; D uncertain. Germline lookup yields CDR1 GTSNPN and CDR2 SVGIG (reference sequence). The CDR3 is 10 amino acids. V was pared by 2 bases and J by 4 bases, with 3 bases between. CDR3 in amino acids: CAWSIYEQYF. The DNA of the CDR3 is TGTGCCTGGAGTATATACGAGCAGTACTTC.

The J gene is TRBJ2-1, the V gene TRBV7-3, with 10 bases identical to TRBD2. CDR1 and CDR2 from the germline V gene are SGHTA and FQGTGA. V gave up 5 bases and J gave up 5 bases; unmatched junction bases: 6. CDR3 length: 15 residues. CDR3 sequence (DNA): TGTGCCAGCAGCCCGACTAGCGGGTCTAACAATGAGCAGTTCTTC. Encoded protein: CASSPTSGSNNEQFF.